This is a list of T cell receptor beta chains from one sample in a study of beta chain features in type 1 diabetes. Clones were sequenced by immunoSEQ multiplex PCR, and TCRdb holds only the in-frame ones, with some missing. The sample consists of about 340,000 clones, 6.5% to 10% of them appearing once. Sequences were obtained from central memory CD4+ T cells from blood. These receptors all stem from a woman in her late teens or twenties in good health. The CDR3 runs from the conserved cysteine through the conserved F or W. D genes are given only for firm matches. Only part of the rows carry a size: once, few, many, or a class if the clone is expanded.

CDR3 protein: CASSSHINTEAFF
CDR3 DNA: TGTGCCAGCAGCTCCCACATTAACACTGAAGCTTTCTTT
clone size: .
J gene: TRBJ1-1
D gene: .
V gene: TRBV11-2

CDR3 protein: CASSLASGRGTSTDTQYF
CDR3 DNA: TGTGCCAGCAGCTTAGCGTCGGGACGGGGAACTAGCACAGATACGCAGTATTTT
clone size: .
J gene: TRBJ2-3
D gene: .
V gene: TRBV7-2

CDR3 protein: CASPTSGSRYYNEQFF
CDR3 DNA: TGTGCCAGTCCGACTAGCGGGAGCAGATACTACAATGAGCAGTTCTTC
clone size: few
J gene: TRBJ2-1
D gene: TRBD2
V gene: TRBV19

CDR3 protein: CASSYSSGIGAFF
CDR3 DNA: TGTGCCAGCAGTTACTCCTCGGGTATTGGGGCTTTCTTT
clone size: few
J gene: TRBJ1-1
D gene: .
V gene: TRBV6-5

CDR3 protein: CASSWDSYNEQFF
CDR3 DNA: TGTGCCAGCAGCTGGGACTCTTACAATGAGCAGTTCTTC
clone size: many
J gene: TRBJ2-1
D gene: .
V gene: TRBV5-4

CDR3 protein: CASRSMGSVETQYF
CDR3 DNA: TGTGCCAGTAGAAGTATGGGGTCGGTCGAGACCCAGTACTTC
clone size: few
J gene: TRBJ2-5
D gene: .
V gene: TRBV19

CDR3 protein: CASSALIGGGNEQFF
CDR3 DNA: TGTGCCAGTAGCGCATTAATAGGAGGAGGCAATGAGCAGTTCTTC
clone size: many
J gene: TRBJ2-1
D gene: .
V gene: TRBV19

CDR3 protein: CAISEDRNTEAFF
CDR3 DNA: TGTGCCATCAGTGAGGACAGGAACACTGAAGCTTTCTTT
clone size: .
J gene: TRBJ1-1
D gene: .
V gene: TRBV10-3

CDR3 protein: CASSVVGSGRPLTGELFF
CDR3 DNA: TGTGCCAGCAGCGTAGTGGGTAGCGGAAGACCGCTCACCGGGGAGCTGTTTTTT
clone size: few
J gene: TRBJ2-2
D gene: .
V gene: TRBV9

CDR3 protein: CSASPTSEQFF
CDR3 DNA: TGCAGTGCTAGTCCCACGAGTGAGCAGTTCTTC
clone size: .
J gene: TRBJ2-1
D gene: .
V gene: TRBV20-1

CDR3 protein: CASSFGTSGRARGETQYF
CDR3 DNA: TGCGCCAGCAGTTTTGGGACTAGCGGGAGGGCGAGGGGTGAGACCCAGTACTTC
clone size: .
J gene: TRBJ2-5
D gene: TRBD2
V gene: TRBV23-1

CDR3 protein: CASSNDENTEAFF
CDR3 DNA: TGTGCCAGCAGTAATGACGAGAACACTGAAGCTTTCTTT
clone size: few
J gene: TRBJ1-1
D gene: .
V gene: TRBV7-9

CDR3 protein: CAISESSSAGYEQYF
CDR3 DNA: TGTGCCATCAGTGAGTCGTCGTCAGCCGGCTACGAGCAGTACTTC
clone size: .
J gene: TRBJ2-7
D gene: .
V gene: TRBV10-3

CDR3 protein: CASSLTGGSDEQFF
CDR3 DNA: TGTGCCAGCAGCCTCACAGGCGGGAGCGATGAGCAGTTCTTC
clone size: many
J gene: TRBJ2-1
D gene: TRBD2
V gene: TRBV5-4

CDR3 protein: CASGSDLYGDTQYF
CDR3 DNA: TGTGCTAGTGGTTCTGACCTCTACGGAGATACGCAGTATTTT
clone size: many
J gene: TRBJ2-3
D gene: .
V gene: TRBV12-5

CDR3 protein: CASSRTGFGEKLFF
CDR3 DNA: TGTGCCAGCAGCCGGACAGGGTTCGGGGAAAAACTGTTTTTT
clone size: .
J gene: TRBJ1-4
D gene: TRBD1
V gene: TRBV11-2

CDR3 protein: CASSLAAGLSNEQFF
CDR3 DNA: TGTGCCAGCAGCTTGGCAGCGGGTCTGAGCAATGAGCAGTTCTTC
clone size: few
J gene: TRBJ2-1
D gene: .
V gene: TRBV5-4

CDR3 protein: CASSQGGQGGYNEQFF
CDR3 DNA: TGTGCCAGCAGCCAAGGTGGACAGGGGGGGTACAATGAGCAGTTCTTC
clone size: few
J gene: TRBJ2-1
D gene: TRBD1
V gene: TRBV4-2

CDR3 protein: CASGRQGGTEAFF
CDR3 DNA: TGTGCCTCAGGAAGGCAGGGAGGGACTGAAGCTTTCTTT
clone size: many
J gene: TRBJ1-1
D gene: .
V gene: TRBV25-1

CDR3 protein: CSVEDTVQETQYF
CDR3 DNA: TGCAGCGTTGAAGACACAGTCCAAGAGACCCAGTACTTC
clone size: few
J gene: TRBJ2-5
D gene: .
V gene: TRBV29-1

CDR3 protein: CASSETRQAEAFF
CDR3 DNA: TGTGCCAGCAGTGAAACCAGACAGGCTGAAGCTTTCTTT
clone size: .
J gene: TRBJ1-1
D gene: .
V gene: TRBV2

CDR3 protein: CASSQDTGPYGYTF
CDR3 DNA: TGTGCCAGCAGCCAAGATACGGGCCCCTATGGCTACACCTTC
clone size: many
J gene: TRBJ1-2
D gene: .
V gene: TRBV14

CDR3 protein: CASLNRGEGTDTQYF
CDR3 DNA: TGTGCCAGCCTAAACAGGGGCGAGGGCACAGATACGCAGTATTTT
clone size: .
J gene: TRBJ2-3
D gene: TRBD1
V gene: TRBV6-6

CDR3 protein: CASSQDSGRDTFF
CDR3 DNA: TGTGCCAGCAGCCAAGATAGCGGGAGGGATACGTTCTTC
clone size: .
J gene: TRBJ2-1
D gene: TRBD2
V gene: TRBV4-2

CDR3 protein: CASSFETGNQPQHF
CDR3 DNA: TGTGCCAGCAGCTTTGAAACGGGCAATCAGCCCCAGCATTTT
clone size: many
J gene: TRBJ1-5
D gene: .
V gene: TRBV5-8

CDR3 protein: CASNTGLGTEAFF
CDR3 DNA: TGTGCCAGTAATACAGGGTTGGGGACTGAAGCTTTCTTT
clone size: .
J gene: TRBJ1-1
D gene: .
V gene: TRBV19

CDR3 protein: CASSEYSAGNTGELFF
CDR3 DNA: TGTGCCAGCAGTGAATATTCGGCAGGCAACACCGGGGAGCTGTTTTTT
clone size: .
J gene: TRBJ2-2
D gene: .
V gene: TRBV25-1

CDR3 protein: CASSVGTGYRTEAFF
CDR3 DNA: TGTGCCAGCAGCGTAGGGACAGGGTATCGAACTGAAGCTTTCTTT
clone size: few
J gene: TRBJ1-1
D gene: TRBD1
V gene: TRBV9

CDR3 protein: CASSSGQGLNEQFF
CDR3 DNA: TGTGCCAGCAGCTCGGGACAGGGTTTGAATGAGCAGTTCTTC
clone size: few
J gene: TRBJ2-1
D gene: TRBD1
V gene: TRBV11-3

CDR3 protein: CASSYLGGGTYEQYF
CDR3 DNA: TGTGCCAGCAGTTACTTGGGAGGGGGTACCTACGAGCAGTACTTC
clone size: .
J gene: TRBJ2-7
D gene: .
V gene: TRBV6-6

CDR3 protein: CASSLNRDNTGELFF
CDR3 DNA: TGTGCCAGCAGCTTAAATCGGGACAACACCGGGGAGCTGTTTTTT
clone size: few
J gene: TRBJ2-2
D gene: .
V gene: TRBV7-3

CDR3 protein: CASSVRMYDSYEQYF
CDR3 DNA: TGTGCCAGCAGTGTTCGAATGTACGACTCCTACGAGCAGTACTTC
clone size: many
J gene: TRBJ2-7
D gene: .
V gene: TRBV11-1

CDR3 protein: CASKVRGSYEQYF
CDR3 DNA: TGTGCCAGTAAAGTCCGCGGCTCCTACGAGCAGTACTTC
clone size: many
J gene: TRBJ2-7
D gene: .
V gene: TRBV19

CDR3 protein: CAIYDGRGTVYEQYF
CDR3 DNA: TGTGCCATCTATGACGGCAGAGGGACAGTCTACGAGCAGTACTTC
clone size: few
J gene: TRBJ2-7
D gene: TRBD1
V gene: TRBV10-3

CDR3 protein: CASSSLLAGVSEQFF
CDR3 DNA: TGTGCCAGCAGTTCCCTACTAGCGGGAGTCTCTGAGCAGTTCTTC
clone size: many
J gene: TRBJ2-1
D gene: TRBD2
V gene: TRBV28

CDR3 protein: CASSETTGPNNEQFF
CDR3 DNA: TGTGCCAGCAGTGAAACGACAGGGCCTAACAATGAGCAGTTCTTC
clone size: .
J gene: TRBJ2-1
D gene: TRBD1
V gene: TRBV2

CDR3 protein: CASSYQETQYF
CDR3 DNA: TGTGCCAGCAGTTACCAAGAGACCCAGTACTTC
clone size: few
J gene: TRBJ2-5
D gene: .
V gene: TRBV6-6

CDR3 protein: CASSPSSIDTQYF
CDR3 DNA: TGTGCCAGCAGCCCATCCAGTATAGATACGCAGTATTTT
clone size: few
J gene: TRBJ2-3
D gene: .
V gene: TRBV13

CDR3 protein: CASRMGGYNEQFF
CDR3 DNA: TGTGCCAGCAGGATGGGGGGGTACAATGAGCAGTTCTTC
clone size: few
J gene: TRBJ2-1
D gene: TRBD2
V gene: TRBV6-5